This is a list of T cell receptor beta chains from one sample in a study of metastatic and nonmetastatic thyroid tumors. MiXCR re-clonotyped the PCR reads for TCRdb. The sample lists tens of thousands of clones; 20% to 25% were seen once. Material for sequencing was tumor tissue. Every receptor here comes from a female donor with papillary thyroid cancer or a benign thyroid nodule (not recorded which). Some clones in this sample may be carry-over from other donors' samples. The CDR3 runs from the conserved cysteine through the conserved F or W. A D gene is named only where the DNA matches it firmly.

v_gene	d_gene	j_gene	CDR3aa
TRBV10-2	.	TRBJ2-7	CASSEWLCYEQYF
TRBV4-3	TRBD1	TRBJ1-5	CASSHGTQGDQPQHF
TRBV19	TRBD1	TRBJ1-5	CASSSDRGRNQPQHF
TRBV18	.	TRBJ2-3	CASSPPVTDTQYF
TRBV27	.	TRBJ2-7	CASFLHHHWVNYEQYF
TRBV2	.	TRBJ1-5	CASRAARGKGGQPQHF
TRBV7-3	.	TRBJ1-1	CASRLTGNTEAFF
TRBV5-8	TRBD1	TRBJ2-2	CASSVGTASNTGELFF
TRBV28	TRBD1	TRBJ1-3	CASSPGQGLRNTIYF
TRBV24-1	TRBD1	TRBJ2-5	CATSDTTGTGVRETQYF
TRBV11-2	TRBD2	TRBJ2-1	CASSLGTSGDNEQFF
TRBV6-1	TRBD1	TRBJ1-1	CASSDKTGGATEAFF
TRBV6-1	TRBD2	TRBJ2-7	CASSGEASGGLRGYF
TRBV6-1	.	TRBJ1-5	CASSPLPTAYQPQHF
TRBV18	.	TRBJ1-5	CASSNQEGSNQPQHF
TRBV12-3/TRBV12-4	.	TRBJ1-2	CAISPGTSNYGHTF
TRBV7-2	TRBD1	TRBJ1-1	CASSSHGTVNTEAFF
TRBV24-1	.	TRBJ1-5	CATSHSTGGSYQPQHF
TRBV10-3	.	TRBJ2-5	CAISTQGQETQYF
TRBV28	.	TRBJ1-2	CASSIPGAVNYGYTF
TRBV11-1	TRBD1	TRBJ1-6	CASGSDRGNSPLHF
TRBV5-6	TRBD2	TRBJ2-5	CASSSPPLADQETQYF
TRBV15	.	TRBJ2-3	CATSRRRGGPDTQYF
TRBV3-1	.	TRBJ1-5	CASSQGHNQPQHF
TRBV3-1	.	TRBJ1-6	CASQQGPGGNSPLHF
TRBV6-1	.	TRBJ1-2	CANSSGIVNYCYTF
TRBV10-1	.	TRBJ1-6	CASSEQGNSPLHF
TRBV6-4	TRBD2	TRBJ2-1	CASSPSGGEYNEQFF
TRBV9	TRBD1	TRBJ2-5	CASRGTGEETQYF
TRBV6-1	.	TRBJ2-7	CATEGGWQQYF
TRBV18	.	TRBJ2-7	CASSPRQGETSEQYF
TRBV2	TRBD1	TRBJ2-5	CASQRQGMETQYF
TRBV5-1	.	TRBJ1-1	CASSLSAGGLGINTEAFF
TRBV5-6	TRBD1	TRBJ1-2	CASSLVGQGIFYGYTF
TRBV6-2/TRBV6-3	.	TRBJ1-1	CASRRQWNTEAFF
TRBV5-1	TRBD1	TRBJ2-7	CASSLAGQGHEQYF
TRBV19	TRBD2	TRBJ2-7	CASSILGGSYEQYF
TRBV2	.	TRBJ2-1	CASALEGDGWNEQFF